This is a list of T cell receptor beta chains from one sample in a study of T cells in localized non-small cell lung cancer. The protocol was immunoSEQ multiplex PCR, while the TCRdb copy is restricted to in-frame clones and leaves out a portion. The sample gives about 18,000 clones, over 80% of which show up once; roughly 27% is in the top ten. The sample consisted of peripheral blood, taken before any cancer treatment. The receptors derive from a female donor older than 55 with stage I lung adenocarcinoma. The CDR3 runs from the conserved cysteine through the conserved F or W. Fields, in order: D gene, clone size, V gene, J gene, CDR3 DNA, CDR3 protein. The D gene is left open where the match is weak. Some rows have no size entry. The others give once, few or many, or a class for an expanded clone.

d_call: TRBD1; clone_size: -; v_call: TRBV6-6; j_call: TRBJ2-5; cdr3_nt: TGTGCCAGCAGTCGACAGGGGTTCGAAGAGACCCAGTACTTC; cdr3_aa: CASSRQGFEETQYF
d_call: -; clone_size: -; v_call: TRBV6-5; j_call: TRBJ2-7; cdr3_nt: TGTGCCAGCAGTCGTCTTTACGAGCAGTACTTC; cdr3_aa: CASSRLYEQYF
d_call: TRBD1; clone_size: -; v_call: TRBV6-1; j_call: TRBJ1-5; cdr3_nt: TGTGCCAGCAGTGGACAGGGTAGCAATCAGCCCCAGCATTTT; cdr3_aa: CASSGQGSNQPQHF
d_call: -; clone_size: -; v_call: TRBV6-1; j_call: TRBJ1-5; cdr3_nt: TGTGCCAGCCTACGACTGGATAGCAATCAGCCCCAGCATTTT; cdr3_aa: CASLRLDSNQPQHF
d_call: TRBD2; clone_size: -; v_call: TRBV7-2; j_call: TRBJ2-2; cdr3_nt: TGTGCCAGCAGCTCTTACGGGAGGTGGACCGGGGAGCTGTTTTTT; cdr3_aa: CASSSYGRWTGELFF
d_call: -; clone_size: -; v_call: TRBV19; j_call: TRBJ1-3; cdr3_nt: TGTGCCAGTAGTATGGTGCCCGTCTCTGGAAACACCATATATTTT; cdr3_aa: CASSMVPVSGNTIYF
d_call: -; clone_size: -; v_call: TRBV30; j_call: TRBJ2-7; cdr3_nt: TGTGCCTGGCTAGAAAAGGGAGAGCAGTACTTC; cdr3_aa: CAWLEKGEQYF
d_call: TRBD1; clone_size: -; v_call: TRBV6-5; j_call: TRBJ2-7; cdr3_nt: TGTGCCAGCAGTTCTCGAAAGGGGGCTGGCGAGCAGTACTTC; cdr3_aa: CASSSRKGAGEQYF
d_call: -; clone_size: -; v_call: TRBV7-2; j_call: TRBJ1-1; cdr3_nt: TGTGCCAGCCAACGACAGATGAACACTGAAGCTTTCTTT; cdr3_aa: CASQRQMNTEAFF
d_call: TRBD1; clone_size: -; v_call: TRBV5-6; j_call: TRBJ1-2; cdr3_nt: TGTGCCAGCAGCTTGTACGGGACAGGGTCTTATGGCTACACCTTC; cdr3_aa: CASSLYGTGSYGYTF
d_call: -; clone_size: -; v_call: TRBV2; j_call: TRBJ2-4; cdr3_nt: TGTGCCAGCAAGTTAGGGGCGATACTCCTCCCGTACCTGAACAAAAAAAACATTCAGTACTTC; cdr3_aa: CASKLGAILLPYLNKKNIQYF
d_call: -; clone_size: -; v_call: TRBV1; j_call: TRBJ2-2; cdr3_nt: TGCACCAGCAGCCAAGAGGTGATAGCGGGGGGTTCGAACACCGGGGAGCTGTTTTTT; cdr3_aa: CTSSQEVIAGGSNTGELFF
d_call: -; clone_size: -; v_call: TRBV7-8; j_call: TRBJ2-2; cdr3_nt: TGTGCCAGCAGCTTTCCGAGGGAAGCGAGAGAAACCGGGGAGCTGTTTTTT; cdr3_aa: CASSFPREARETGELFF
d_call: TRBD1; clone_size: -; v_call: TRBV5-1; j_call: TRBJ1-1; cdr3_nt: TGCGCCAGCAGCTTCGGACAGGGAGGGCACACTGAAGCTTTCTTT; cdr3_aa: CASSFGQGGHTEAFF
d_call: -; clone_size: -; v_call: TRBV6-5; j_call: TRBJ2-3; cdr3_nt: TGTGCCAGCAGTTACTCTTACGGAACAGATACGCAGTATTTT; cdr3_aa: CASSYSYGTDTQYF
d_call: TRBD1; clone_size: few; v_call: TRBV19; j_call: TRBJ1-2; cdr3_nt: TGTGCCAGTATAAGGGACAGGGCCGGCTATGGCTACACCTTC; cdr3_aa: CASIRDRAGYGYTF
d_call: TRBD1; clone_size: -; v_call: TRBV10-3; j_call: TRBJ2-2; cdr3_nt: TGTGCCATCAGGGTTGGGACAGGGGAAACCGGGGAGCTGTTTTTT; cdr3_aa: CAIRVGTGETGELFF
d_call: -; clone_size: -; v_call: TRBV13; j_call: TRBJ1-3; cdr3_nt: TGTGCCAGCAGCTTACGGCACACCATATATTTT; cdr3_aa: CASSLRHTIYF
d_call: -; clone_size: -; v_call: TRBV7-6; j_call: TRBJ1-2; cdr3_nt: TGTGCCAGCAGCTTAGGGTGGCAGGATTCTTTCGGCTACACCTTC; cdr3_aa: CASSLGWQDSFGYTF
d_call: -; clone_size: -; v_call: TRBV4-1; j_call: TRBJ1-1; cdr3_nt: TGCGCCAGCAGCCATTCTGTCAGTATCACTGAAGCTTTCTTT; cdr3_aa: CASSHSVSITEAFF
d_call: -; clone_size: -; v_call: TRBV18; j_call: TRBJ1-1; cdr3_nt: TGTGCCAGCTCACTAGGTCAGGGGTCGAACACTGAAGCTTTCTTT; cdr3_aa: CASSLGQGSNTEAFF
d_call: TRBD1; clone_size: once; v_call: TRBV30; j_call: TRBJ1-2; cdr3_nt: TGTGCCTGGGACCGACAGGGTGGGGGCTACACCTTC; cdr3_aa: CAWDRQGGGYTF
d_call: TRBD1; clone_size: few; v_call: TRBV14; j_call: TRBJ1-2; cdr3_nt: TGTGCCAGCAGCCTCCAACAGGGGACCTATGGCTACACCTTC; cdr3_aa: CASSLQQGTYGYTF
d_call: -; clone_size: -; v_call: TRBV29-1; j_call: TRBJ2-3; cdr3_nt: TGCAGCGTTCATCTTTTGAAGGTGACTAGCACAGATACGCAGTATTTT; cdr3_aa: CSVHLLKVTSTDTQYF
d_call: -; clone_size: few; v_call: TRBV6-1; j_call: TRBJ2-5; cdr3_nt: TGTGCCAGCAGAGACGGGCAAGAGACCCAGTACTTC; cdr3_aa: CASRDGQETQYF
d_call: TRBD1; clone_size: -; v_call: TRBV2; j_call: TRBJ2-1; cdr3_nt: TGTGCCAGCAGTCCCGGGACAGTTCACCATGAGCAGTTCTTC; cdr3_aa: CASSPGTVHHEQFF
d_call: TRBD1; clone_size: -; v_call: TRBV2; j_call: TRBJ2-1; cdr3_nt: TGTGCCAGCAGGACAGGGTCGGCTTACAATGAGCAGTTCTTC; cdr3_aa: CASRTGSAYNEQFF
d_call: -; clone_size: -; v_call: TRBV7-2; j_call: TRBJ2-7; cdr3_nt: TGTGCCAGCAGCTCAACCCATTCTGGCTACGAGCAGTACTTC; cdr3_aa: CASSSTHSGYEQYF
d_call: TRBD1; clone_size: -; v_call: TRBV5-1; j_call: TRBJ2-6; cdr3_nt: TGCGCCAGCACCTTACAGGGGGCTGCTGGGGCCAACGTCCTGACTTTC; cdr3_aa: CASTLQGAAGANVLTF
d_call: -; clone_size: -; v_call: TRBV23-1; j_call: TRBJ2-7; cdr3_nt: TGCGCCAGCAGTACTAAAAGGTCGTCTTCCTACGAGCAGTACTTC; cdr3_aa: CASSTKRSSSYEQYF
d_call: -; clone_size: -; v_call: TRBV9; j_call: TRBJ1-1; cdr3_nt: TGTGCCAGCAGCGCCGGAATCTTGAACACTGAAGCTTTCTTT; cdr3_aa: CASSAGILNTEAFF
d_call: TRBD1; clone_size: -; v_call: TRBV7-3; j_call: TRBJ2-3; cdr3_nt: TGTGCCAGCAGCCCGCTTCATTTTGGGCTAGCTGAACCAGGGGGAACGCAGTATTTT; cdr3_aa: CASSPLHFGLAEPGGTQYF
d_call: TRBD2; clone_size: -; v_call: TRBV29-1; j_call: TRBJ2-5; cdr3_nt: TGCAGCGTTGAAGGGTCGGCTAGCGGGGGGCCCGGGGGAGAGACCCAGTACTTC; cdr3_aa: CSVEGSASGGPGGETQYF
d_call: -; clone_size: -; v_call: TRBV6-5; j_call: TRBJ2-7; cdr3_nt: TGTGCCAGCAGTTACGAGGGTAGCGCGCCCTACGAGCAGTACTTC; cdr3_aa: CASSYEGSAPYEQYF
d_call: TRBD2; clone_size: once; v_call: TRBV9; j_call: TRBJ2-3; cdr3_nt: TGTGCCAGCAGCGTAGAGGGCGGGGGGGTCACAGATACGCAGTATTTT; cdr3_aa: CASSVEGGGVTDTQYF
d_call: TRBD2; clone_size: -; v_call: TRBV2; j_call: TRBJ2-7; cdr3_nt: TGTGCCAGCAGTGAAGCGGGCGGGGGGGCCATCTACGAGCAGTACTTC; cdr3_aa: CASSEAGGGAIYEQYF
d_call: -; clone_size: -; v_call: TRBV2; j_call: TRBJ2-5; cdr3_nt: TGTGCCAGCAGTGTTAACGTAGAAGAGACCCAGTACTTC; cdr3_aa: CASSVNVEETQYF
d_call: -; clone_size: -; v_call: TRBV5-1; j_call: TRBJ2-2; cdr3_nt: TGCGCCAGCAGCCCAGGGGACACCGGGGAGCTGTTTTTT; cdr3_aa: CASSPGDTGELFF
d_call: -; clone_size: -; v_call: TRBV5-6; j_call: TRBJ2-1; cdr3_nt: TGTGCCAGCAGCTTGCGAGAGGCGGAGCTGCAGTTCTTC; cdr3_aa: CASSLREAELQFF
d_call: TRBD1; clone_size: -; v_call: TRBV19; j_call: TRBJ1-1; cdr3_nt: TGTGCCAGTAGTATCGGGACAGCCTCGGGGGCTTTCTTT; cdr3_aa: CASSIGTASGAFF
d_call: -; clone_size: -; v_call: TRBV6-5; j_call: TRBJ1-1; cdr3_nt: TGTGCCAGCAGTTACGGGGGCACTGAAGCTTTCTTT; cdr3_aa: CASSYGGTEAFF
d_call: -; clone_size: medium-sized; v_call: TRBV5-6; j_call: TRBJ2-1; cdr3_nt: TGTGCCAGCAGCTTGATAGCGGCGCCTTTTACCTACAATGAGCAGTTCTTC; cdr3_aa: CASSLIAAPFTYNEQFF
d_call: TRBD1; clone_size: -; v_call: TRBV9; j_call: TRBJ1-6; cdr3_nt: TGTGCCAGCAGCCCGGGACAGAGTTATAATTCACCCCTCCACTTT; cdr3_aa: CASSPGQSYNSPLHF
d_call: -; clone_size: once; v_call: TRBV12-5; j_call: TRBJ2-2; cdr3_nt: TGTGCTAGTGGTTTGGGACTCAACACCGGGGAGCTGTTTTTT; cdr3_aa: CASGLGLNTGELFF
d_call: -; clone_size: few; v_call: TRBV30; j_call: TRBJ2-7; cdr3_nt: TGTGCCTGGAGTGTACTTAGCGCTGAGCAGTACTTC; cdr3_aa: CAWSVLSAEQYF
d_call: TRBD1; clone_size: -; v_call: TRBV11-2; j_call: TRBJ1-1; cdr3_nt: TGTGCCAGCAGTGACGGGACAGGAATGAACACTGAAGCTTTCTTT; cdr3_aa: CASSDGTGMNTEAFF
d_call: TRBD1; clone_size: -; v_call: TRBV7-8; j_call: TRBJ1-5; cdr3_nt: TGTGCCAGCAGCTTCTCGACAGACAGGGGACGTCAGCCCCAGCATTTT; cdr3_aa: CASSFSTDRGRQPQHF
d_call: -; clone_size: -; v_call: TRBV9; j_call: TRBJ2-3; cdr3_nt: TGTGCCAGCAGCCCTTTCACAGATACGCAGTATTTT; cdr3_aa: CASSPFTDTQYF